This T cell receptor beta chain was identified in a study of Ad26.COV2.S vaccination and SARS-CoV-2 variants. Study-level background: Intramuscularly, Ad26.COV2.S was given either once or twice, 56 days apart.

This clone was found once. The antigen is unknown. Between the trimmed V and J ends, which lost 3 bases and 5 bases, there was a span of 8 bases. The CDR3 contains 14 residues. Per germline, CDR1 SGHTA and CDR2 FQGNSA. Study conclusions and caveats: An underestimation of total T cell responses may have resulted from the TCR breadth and depth analyses. Vaccine and placebo groups showed comparable non-spike TCR breadth. Placebo recipients showed lower spike-specific TCR breadth than vaccinees.

Here immunoSEQ multiplex PCR was the method, and the copy in TCRdb shows in-frame clones only, minus some. The sample includes roughly 500,000 clones, 89% of them seen just once. Treatment specified: around 19 received Ad26.COV2.S at low or high dose, single or two shots; a few received placebo; per-sample allocation not given. Vaccine and placebo recipients were sampled on day 63 after the first injection. The TCR was taken from a person between 18 and 65 years old who received the Ad26.COV2.S COVID-19 vaccine or a placebo. The sample here was peripheral blood, taken in a trial of Ad26.COV2.S vaccine versus placebo. The chain has TRBV7-2 and TRBJ1-6; unclear D gene. CDR3 in DNA: TGTGCCAGCAGCTTCCCCAGGAATAATTCACCCCTCCACTTT. It specifies CASSFPRNNSPLHF.